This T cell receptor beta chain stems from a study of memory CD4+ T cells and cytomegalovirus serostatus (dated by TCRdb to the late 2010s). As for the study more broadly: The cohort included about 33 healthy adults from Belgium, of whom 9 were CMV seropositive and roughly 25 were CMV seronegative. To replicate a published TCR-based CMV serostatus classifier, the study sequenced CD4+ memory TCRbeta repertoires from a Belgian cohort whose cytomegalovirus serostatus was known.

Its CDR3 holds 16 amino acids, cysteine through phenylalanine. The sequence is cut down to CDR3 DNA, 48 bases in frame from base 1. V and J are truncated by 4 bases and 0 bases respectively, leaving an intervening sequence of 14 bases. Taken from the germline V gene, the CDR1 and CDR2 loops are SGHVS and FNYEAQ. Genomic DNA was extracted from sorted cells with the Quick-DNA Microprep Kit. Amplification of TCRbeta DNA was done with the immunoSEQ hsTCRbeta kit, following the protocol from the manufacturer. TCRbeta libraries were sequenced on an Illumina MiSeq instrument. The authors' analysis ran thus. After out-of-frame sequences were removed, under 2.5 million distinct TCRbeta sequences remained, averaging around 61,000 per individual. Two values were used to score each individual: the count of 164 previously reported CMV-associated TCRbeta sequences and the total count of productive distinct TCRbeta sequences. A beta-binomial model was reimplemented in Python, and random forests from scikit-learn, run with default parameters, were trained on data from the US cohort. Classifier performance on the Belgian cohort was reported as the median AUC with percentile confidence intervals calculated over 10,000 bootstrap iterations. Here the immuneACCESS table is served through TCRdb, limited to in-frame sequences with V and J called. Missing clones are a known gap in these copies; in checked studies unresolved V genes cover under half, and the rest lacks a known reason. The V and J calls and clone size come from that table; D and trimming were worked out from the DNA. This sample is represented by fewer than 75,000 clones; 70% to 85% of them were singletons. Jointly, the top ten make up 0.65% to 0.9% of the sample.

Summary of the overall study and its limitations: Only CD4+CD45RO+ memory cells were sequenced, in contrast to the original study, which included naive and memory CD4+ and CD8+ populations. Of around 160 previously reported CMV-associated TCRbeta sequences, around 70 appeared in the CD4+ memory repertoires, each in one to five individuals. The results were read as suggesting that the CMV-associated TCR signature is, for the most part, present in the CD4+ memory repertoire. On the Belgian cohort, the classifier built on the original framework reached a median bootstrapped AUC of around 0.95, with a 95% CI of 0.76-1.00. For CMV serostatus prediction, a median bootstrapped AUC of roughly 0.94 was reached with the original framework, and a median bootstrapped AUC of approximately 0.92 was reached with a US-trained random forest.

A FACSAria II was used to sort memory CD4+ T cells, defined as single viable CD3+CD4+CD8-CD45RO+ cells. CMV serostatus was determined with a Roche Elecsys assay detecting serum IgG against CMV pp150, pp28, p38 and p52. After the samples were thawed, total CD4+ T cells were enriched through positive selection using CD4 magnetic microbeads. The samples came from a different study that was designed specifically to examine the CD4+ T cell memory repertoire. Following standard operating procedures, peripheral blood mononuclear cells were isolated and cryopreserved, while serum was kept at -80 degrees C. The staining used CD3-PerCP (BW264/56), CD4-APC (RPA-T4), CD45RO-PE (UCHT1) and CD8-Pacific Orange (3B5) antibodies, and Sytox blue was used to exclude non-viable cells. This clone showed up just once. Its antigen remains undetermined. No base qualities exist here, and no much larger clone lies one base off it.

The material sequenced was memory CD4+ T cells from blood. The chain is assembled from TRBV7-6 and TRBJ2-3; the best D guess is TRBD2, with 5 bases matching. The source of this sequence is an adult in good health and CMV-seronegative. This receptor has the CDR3 CASSYLDFSSTDTQYF. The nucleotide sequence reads TGTGCCAGCAGCTACCTGGACTTCTCTAGCACAGATACGCAGTATTTT.